Listed here is a single T cell receptor (beta chain). Its antigen remains unknown. The data were taken from a study of cytomegalovirus exposure and HLA in healthy donors. J gave up 6 bases and V 1 base, and 8 bases lay outside the gene matches. The CDR3 length is 15 residues. CDR1 SGHVS and CDR2 FNYEAQ come from the germline V gene. TCRdb keeps only in-frame clones here, not all; method: immunoSEQ multiplex PCR. The sample has about 180,000 clones; 85% are singletons. Whole-study findings and limits: The tendency of first-cohort TCR clusters to co-occur in the 130 or so validation repertoires was identified by a subsequent analysis.

This TCR came from a young man in good health and CMV-seropositive. The chain employs TRBV7-6 and TRBJ1-2, with 7 bases lining up with TRBD1. Material: PBMCs. CDR3 region: CASSLGTGVEDGYTF. The CDR3, as DNA: TGTGCCAGCAGCTTAGGAACAGGGGTGGAAGATGGCTACACCTTC.